This TCR beta chain was documented in a study of blood T cell repertoires in COVID-19. Study context: Donors in the United States, Italy and Spain gave samples during acute or convalescent COVID-19. In each case, the material was cDNA or gDNA derived from T cells, B-cell-depleted T cells, or PBMCs.

Per the original methods: Nucleated cell number was recorded as an estimate derived from reference gene primer amplification. Only in-frame clones appear in the TCRdb table, and some are missing; sequencing was by immunoSEQ multiplex PCR. For V, J and clone size, that table is used; D and trimming come from the DNA. The sample consists of 150,000 to 190,000 clones, 85% to 90% of them appearing once. This clone was seen only once. This CDR3 is built from 10 residues. Trimming stripped 9 bases from V and 8 bases from J, with 9 bases between. The clonotype comes from a woman between 35 and 50 years old with acute or convalescent COVID-19. The V gene is TRBV12-3 or TRBV12-4, the J gene TRBJ2-3; no clear D. Material for sequencing was peripheral blood. The CDR3 nucleotides are TGTGCCAGTTCTGAGGCTACGCAGTATTTT. Its translation: CASSEATQYF.